Listed below are T cell receptor beta chains from one sample, sequenced in a study of OX40 agonist ivuxolimab in advanced cancers. Clones were read by immunoSEQ multiplex PCR, and TCRdb kept only the in-frame ones, dropping some. The repertoire consists of around 67,000 clones, with 87% occurring once and the leading ten covering about 1.3%. This specimen was CD4+ or CD8+ T cells sorted from blood, taken in a trial of the OX40 agonist ivuxolimab. The receptors here all came from an adult with an advanced solid tumor such as melanoma, head and neck, liver or kidney cancer. Both conserved end residues are part of each CDR3. Fields, in order: V gene, clone size, CDR3 protein. For some rows the clone size is stated as once, few or many, or as a class when expanded; others skip it.

>TRBV19|NA
CASLDRGVVGELFF
>TRBV2|NA
CASSEGERANVLTF
>TRBV5-1|NA
CASSFAGTQETQYF
>TRBV7-2|NA
CASSFLGGETQYF
>TRBV6-6|NA
CASTWGGEGLHEQFF
>TRBV7-7|NA
CASSKGLARDYNEQFF
>TRBV13|NA
CASSGDRGYEQYF
>TRBV11-3|NA
CASSLGSGRGKDTQYF
>TRBV9|NA
CASSAGIRNTIYF
>TRBV4-1|NA
CASSPPGRGYEQYF
>TRBV19|NA
CASSPRLTEAFF
>TRBV21-1|NA
CAGTRPDQVPSSYEQYF
>TRBV30|NA
CAWGVAREQFF
>TRBV19|NA
CASRGQGLTTGELFF
>TRBV6-5|NA
CASSSTGANYGYTF
>TRBV6-5|NA
CASSYRLAGLGETQYF
>TRBV10-2|NA
CASSESWASGNTIYF
>TRBV7-9|NA
CASSPITPHTGELFF
>TRBV5-4|NA
CASSPARNYGYTF
>TRBV11-3|NA
CASSLEGTFSTGELFF
>TRBV5-6|NA
CASSKPGLAGATDTQYF
>TRBV30|NA
CAWRGTSGAQYEQYF
>TRBV19|NA
CASSLDDRVNTF
>TRBV11-2|NA
CASSLAPGPQETQYF
>TRBV2|NA
CASSGNRGSYNSPLHF
>TRBV7-2|NA
CASSFDYEQYF
>TRBV10-3|NA
CAISVRSTDTQYF
>TRBV2|NA
CASSENEQIGEQYF
>TRBV6-1|NA
CASSDTSSTDTQYF
>TRBV7-9|NA
CASSLTRFSGNTIYF
>TRBV4-1|NA
CASSSREMTGFSEAFF
>TRBV7-3|NA
CASSLSLDTGELFF
>TRBV6-1|NA
CASSVDRGDEQFF
>TRBV5-4|NA
CASSLVGLSTDTQYF
>TRBV5-1|once
CASSLAGTGEYEQYF
>TRBV30|NA
CAWDDRMNTEAFF
>TRBV27|NA
CASSWGQGNTGELFF
>TRBV7-2|once
CASSLDAGYNSPLHF
>TRBV11-2|once
CASSSQTGGNMNTEAFF